The 28 T cell receptor beta chains reported below all come from one sample, sequenced in a study of CD8 T cells in Susac syndrome. With random hexamers, roughly 0.45 to 1 ug RNA was reverse transcribed. TCRdb processed the immunoSEQ multiplex PCR reads anew with MiXCR; each CDR3 protein has one entry. The data contain about 200,000 distinct CDR3 sequences, roughly 94% of them singletons. Sequenced input: CD4+ T cells from PBMCs. These receptors came from a human donor in good health.

The chain carries TRBV24-1 and TRBJ2-1, with D perhaps TRBD1 or TRBD2 (5 bases each). Between the trimmed V and J ends, which lost 9 bases and 2 bases, there was a span of 13 bases. From germline, CDR1 is KGHDR and CDR2 SFDVKD. The CDR3 spans 14 residues. This chain's CDR3 is CATGGGGTYNEQFF. DNA for the CDR3: TGTGCCACCGGCGGTGGGGGAACCTACAATGAGCAGTTCTTC.

This chain links TRBV20-1 with TRBJ2-7; D unclear. This CDR3 contains 13 residues. V was shortened by 5 bases and J by 6 bases, with 17 bases between the two germline ends. The V gene's germline CDR1 is DFQATT and CDR2 SNEGSKA (reference sequence). The CDR3 bases are TGCAGTGCTCCGGGCCCCTCCCGGGTCGAGCAGTACGTC. Translation gives CSAPGPSRVEQYV.

V and J are TRBV30 and TRBJ2-1; 7 nucleotides match TRBD2. Germline values: CDR1 GTSNPN, CDR2 SVGIG (reference sequence). With 2 bases clipped from V and 10 bases from J, the junction kept 14 bases outside the gene matches. The CDR3 has 15 amino acids. Here the CDR3 reads CAWSNIAGPLGEQFF. In DNA, the CDR3 is TGTGCCTGGAGTAATATAGCGGGCCCCCTTGGAGAGCAGTTCTTC.

The rearrangement joins TRBV24-1 to TRBJ1-1; no definite D call. The CDR3 runs to 12 residues. In germline, CDR1 is KGHDR, CDR2 SFDVKD. The V gene lost 2 bases and the J gene lost 1 base, with 1 base spanning the gap. CDR3 sequence reads: CATSDSNTEAFF. The CDR3 DNA reads TGTGCCACCAGTGATTCGAACACTGAAGCTTTCTTT.

V usage is TRBV6-6 and J usage is TRBJ1-1; the D is unclear. Trimming cost V 7 bases and J 0 bases, with 3 bases left between them. The CDR3 totals 11 residues. The germline V gene encodes CDR1 MNHNY and CDR2 SVGAGI (reference sequence). CDR3 protein: CASKVNTEAFF. DNA for the CDR3: TGTGCCAGCAAGGTGAACACTGAAGCTTTCTTT.

This clonotype was seen a single time. J is TRBJ2-1 and V is TRBV3-1; the match to TRBD2 covers 10 bases. Germline CDR1 is LGHDT and CDR2 is YNNKEL (reference sequence). V lost 1 base, J lost 6 bases, and 3 bases stayed unmatched. The CDR3 length is 15 residues. CDR3 sequence reads: CASSQAGLAVNEQFF. Here the CDR3 DNA reads TGTGCCAGCAGCCAAGCTGGACTAGCGGTCAATGAGCAGTTCTTC.

The chain is built from TRBV6-6 and TRBJ1-5; tentatively, D is TRBD1 (5 bases). This CDR3 contains 15 residues. CDR1 is MNHNY and CDR2 is SVGAGI in the germline V gene (reference sequence). The V and J ends lost 2 bases and 1 base respectively, with 9 bases between them. CDR3 DNA sequence: TGTGCCAGCAGTTACGGGGCGTTCAGCAATCAGCCCCAGCATTTT. It yields the protein CASSYGAFSNQPQHF.

The chain links TRBV20-1 to TRBJ2-1; D uncertain. This CDR3 contains 15 residues. Germline loops: CDR1 DFQATT, CDR2 SNEGSKA (reference sequence). V was clipped by 3 bases and J by 4 bases, with 16 bases between them. CDR3 region: CSASPRQHAYNEQFF. The CDR3 bases are TGCAGTGCTAGCCCCAGGCAACATGCTTACAATGAGCAGTTCTTC.

This chain joins TRBV29-1 and TRBJ2-2; tentatively, D is TRBD1 (6 bases). The CDR3 runs 14 residues. With 6 bases removed from V and 6 bases from J, the gap between germline ends came to 17 bases. Germline loops: CDR1 SQVTM, CDR2 ANQGSEA. CDR3 DNA: TGCAGCGTGTCCAACAGGGCGTCGCCCGGGGAGCTGTTTTTT. It codes for CSVSNRASPGELFF.

The gene calls are TRBV5-1 and TRBJ2-1; D ambiguous. Per germline, CDR1 SGHRS and CDR2 YFSETQ. The CDR3 runs to 14 residues. V dropped 4 bases and J dropped 9 bases, with 17 bases sitting between them. The CDR3 DNA is TGCGCCAGCAGCCTCGGGTTGACAAACGGTGAGCAGTTCTTC. It encodes CASSLGLTNGEQFF.

The rearrangement joins TRBV7-2 to TRBJ1-2, with a possible D match to TRBD1 (6 bases). Germline assignment: CDR1 SGHTA and CDR2 FQGNSA. The CDR3 consists of 13 residues. Trimming cost V 5 bases and J 4 bases, with 11 bases left between them. The CDR3 region has the DNA TGTGCCAGCAGCATTACAGGGACCTATGGCTACACCTTC. Amino acids: CASSITGTYGYTF.

The chain has TRBV5-4 and TRBJ2-3, with TRBD1 identical over 8 bases. V lost 4 bases to trimming and J lost 2 bases; unmatched junction nucleotides: 3. The CDR3 is 14 amino acids. Germline CDR1 and CDR2: SGHNT and YYREEE (reference sequence). The CDR3 bases are TGTGCCAGCAGCGGGGACAGGTACACAGATACGCAGTATTTT. Its protein product is CASSGDRYTDTQYF.

V gene TRBV30 combines with J gene TRBJ1-2; D ambiguous. Trimming removed 1 base at V and 3 bases at J, with 6 bases between. Germline V gene data show CDR1 as GTSNPN and CDR2 as SVGIG (reference sequence). The CDR3 is made up of 12 amino acids. The CDR3 region is CAWSGTDYGYTF. In DNA form, the CDR3 reads TGTGCCTGGAGTGGGACGGACTATGGCTACACCTTC.

This rearrangement joins TRBV7-3 to TRBJ2-4; TRBD1 aligns across 9 bases. V lost 5 bases and J lost 0; bases outside the gene matches: 14. This CDR3 is built from 19 residues. The germline V gene encodes CDR1 SGHTA and CDR2 FQGTGA. The CDR3 DNA reads TGTGCCAGCAGCCCCGGGACAGGGACGTCTTCAGGAGCCAAAAACATTCAGTACTTC. It is translated as CASSPGTGTSSGAKNIQYF.

V and J are TRBV20-1 and TRBJ1-5, with D possibly TRBD1 on 5 matching bases. Germline CDR1 is DFQATT and CDR2 is SNEGSKA (reference sequence). This CDR3 is 12 amino acids long. V was clipped by 6 bases and J by 7 bases, with 13 bases between them. This chain's CDR3 is CSAAGFGQPQHF. For the CDR3, the DNA is TGCAGTGCCGCAGGGTTCGGGCAGCCCCAGCATTTT.

The chain links TRBV30 to TRBJ1-5; D gene unclear. The V gene's germline CDR1 is GTSNPN and CDR2 SVGIG (reference sequence). The CDR3 is 13 residues long. Trimming removed 0 bases at V and 3 bases at J, with 6 bases between. CDR3 in amino acids: CAWSVGPNQPQHF. For the CDR3, the DNA is TGTGCCTGGAGTGTTGGCCCCAATCAGCCCCAGCATTTT.

The chain joins TRBV7-9 to TRBJ1-6; 9 nucleotides agree with TRBD1. This CDR3 is 15 amino acids long. The V gene end was trimmed by 5 bases and the J gene end by 7 bases; junction bases not matched to a gene: 6. The germline V gene encodes CDR1 SEHNR and CDR2 FQNEAQ (reference sequence). The CDR3 spells CASSGTGTGNSPLHF. CDR3 bases: TGTGCCAGCAGCGGAACCGGGACAGGGAATTCACCCCTCCACTTT.

This rearrangement joins TRBV9 to TRBJ1-1, with 10 bases that match TRBD1. Looked up from germline, CDR1 is SGDLS and CDR2 is YYNGEE. With V trimmed by 4 bases and J by 1 base, 4 bases remained unmatched. The CDR3 consists of 15 residues. The CDR3 region is CASSPDRGRNTEAFF. The CDR3, as DNA: TGTGCCAGCAGCCCAGACAGGGGGCGGAACACTGAAGCTTTCTTT.

J is TRBJ2-1 and V is TRBV3-1; 10 bases are a match to TRBD1. The CDR3 consists of 16 residues. Germline trimming cut 4 bases from V and 6 bases from J; bases unmatched to any gene: 9. In germline, CDR1 is LGHDT, CDR2 YNNKEL (reference sequence). CDR3 nucleotide sequence: TGTGCCAGCAGCCTGACCGGGACAGGGGACCGCAATGAGCAGTTCTTC. This encodes CASSLTGTGDRNEQFF.

The V gene is TRBV10-3, the J gene TRBJ2-1; 9 bases are a match to TRBD1. The CDR3 covers 16 residues. Germline V lookup: CDR1 ENHRY, CDR2 SYGVKD. The ends lost 6 bases at V and 8 bases at J; junction bases unmatched: 14. The CDR3 spells CAISPGTGNGGDEQFF. Written as DNA, the CDR3 is TGTGCCATCAGCCCCGGGACAGGGAATGGAGGTGATGAGCAGTTCTTC.

The chain has TRBV27 and TRBJ1-5, with 7 bases lining up with TRBD1. Per germline, CDR1 MNHEY and CDR2 SMNVEV (reference sequence). There are 15 residues in the CDR3. The V and J ends lost 0 bases and 2 bases, in that order; junction bases with no gene match: 1. The CDR3 loop reads CASSLSGTGNQPQHF. The CDR3 coding sequence is TGTGCCAGCAGTTTATCCGGGACAGGCAATCAGCCCCAGCATTTT.

The chain combines TRBV18 with TRBJ2-6; the D call may be TRBD1 or TRBD2 (5 bases each). V lost 5 bases and J 2 bases, leaving 7 bases between the germline ends. The CDR3 is made up of 14 amino acids. CDR1 KGHSH and CDR2 LQKENI come from the germline V gene. CDR3 nucleotide sequence: TGTGCCAGCTCAAGGGACGCTGGGGCCAACGTCCTGACTTTC. Translated, it gives CASSRDAGANVLTF.

The chain couples TRBV15 to TRBJ2-1, with 8 bases that match TRBD1. CDR1 and CDR2 (germline): LNHNV, YYDKDF (reference sequence). Unmatched junction bases numbered 11, after V lost 0 bases and J lost 4 bases. This CDR3 region has 18 residues. The DNA of the CDR3 is TGTGCCACCAGCAGAGATCTCCCAAGCAGGGGGCTATACAATGAGCAGTTCTTC. This sequence encodes CATSRDLPSRGLYNEQFF.

This clonotype was recorded only once. This chain uses TRBV30 with TRBJ2-1; 13 nucleotides line up with TRBD2. J gave up 5 bases and V 1 base, and 5 bases lay outside the gene matches. The germline V gene encodes CDR1 GTSNPN and CDR2 SVGIG (reference sequence). CDR3 size: 16 residues. The CDR3 loop reads CAWSETGLAGHNEQFF. Here the CDR3 DNA reads TGTGCCTGGAGTGAAACGGGACTAGCGGGACACAATGAGCAGTTCTTC.

The chain uses TRBV7-3 and TRBJ1-1; no firm D call. This CDR3 has 13 residues. Germline V gives CDR1 SGHTA, CDR2 FQGTGA. V lost 3 bases and J 1 base, leaving 6 bases between the germline ends. CDR3 sequence reads: CASSFGWNTEAFF. In DNA, the CDR3 is TGTGCCAGCAGCTTTGGGTGGAACACTGAAGCTTTCTTT.

The CDR3 here is CASSYSPMGGYEQYF. The DNA for the CDR3 is TGTGCCAGCAGTTACTCCCCAATGGGGGGCTACGAGCAGTACTTC. This chain uses TRBV6-5 with TRBJ2-7, with D possibly being TRBD2 (6 bases). V shed 0 bases and J shed 3 bases, with 12 bases lying between them. This CDR3 has 15 amino acids. From germline, CDR1 is MNHEY and CDR2 SVGAGI.

V is TRBV27 and J is TRBJ2-2, with TRBD1 as a possible D gene (5 bases). With 2 bases removed from V and 0 bases from J, the gap between germline ends came to 19 bases. The CDR3 is made up of 19 amino acids. Germline V CDR1 and CDR2: MNHEY, SMNVEV (reference sequence). The CDR3 DNA is TGTGCCAGCAGTTTAGACCCTTACTGGACACAAACGAACACCGGGGAGCTGTTTTTT. Translated, it gives CASSLDPYWTQTNTGELFF.

This clonotype was recorded only once. The chain recombines TRBV25-1 with TRBJ1-2; D may be TRBD1 (6 bases). Trimming shortened V by 2 bases and J by 6 bases, and 13 bases separated the two germline ends. CDR1 and CDR2 (germline): MGHDK, SYGVNS. The CDR3 consists of 14 residues. The CDR3 sequence is CASSEPVQGHGYTF. CDR3 in DNA: TGTGCCAGCAGTGAACCTGTACAGGGACATGGCTACACCTTC.